This note documents a single TCR beta chain sequence. The sample comes from a study of shared clonotypes between healthy human individuals. The CDR3 is made up of 15 amino acids. Produced via immunoSEQ multiplex PCR; TCRdb's table is partial and in-frame only. The sample lists 2 million to 2.5 million clones, 92% occurring once. The TCR sequence derives from a man aged 18-30 years in good health. Some clones in this sample may be carry-over from other donors' samples. This chain links TRBV1 with TRBJ2-5; TRBD2 is the table's D call and was not checked against the DNA. TRBV1 is listed as a pseudogene. The sample taken for sequencing was naive CD4+ T cells from PBMCs. Subset noted: CD45RA+ positively selected. This CDR3 is CTSSLGGRALETQYF. Written as DNA, the CDR3 is TGCACCAGCAGCCTTGGAGGGAGGGCCTTAGAGACCCAGTACTTC.